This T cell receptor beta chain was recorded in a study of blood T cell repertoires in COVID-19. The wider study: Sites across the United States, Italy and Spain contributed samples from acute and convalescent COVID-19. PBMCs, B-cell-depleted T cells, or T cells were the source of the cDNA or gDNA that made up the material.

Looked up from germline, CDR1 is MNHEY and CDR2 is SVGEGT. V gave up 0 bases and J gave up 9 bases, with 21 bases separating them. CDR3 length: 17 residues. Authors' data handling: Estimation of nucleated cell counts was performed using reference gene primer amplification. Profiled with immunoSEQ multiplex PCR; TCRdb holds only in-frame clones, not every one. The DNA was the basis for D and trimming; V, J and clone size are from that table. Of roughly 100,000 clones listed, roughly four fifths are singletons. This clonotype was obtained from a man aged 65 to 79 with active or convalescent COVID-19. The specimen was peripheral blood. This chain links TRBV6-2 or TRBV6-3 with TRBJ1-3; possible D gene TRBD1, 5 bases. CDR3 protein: CASSYSSFHGGEATIYF. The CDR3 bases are TGTGCCAGCAGTTACTCGTCCTTCCACGGGGGAGAGGCCACCATATATTTT.